The 16 T cell receptor beta chains below all came from one sample that was sequenced in a study of Tregs in tolerant kidney transplant recipients. Mixed chimerism was transient after nonmyeloablative marrow transplants from related graft donors. Data came from immunoSEQ multiplex PCR; TCRdb stores just in-frame clones and leaves some out. In the table there are about 22,000 clones, 81% of which are singletons. The material sequenced was CD8+ T cells from blood (PBMCs), taken 6 months after the transplant. The source of these receptors is a human patient who received a combined kidney and bone marrow transplant. Certain T cells may be donor cells from the graft.

The chain recombines TRBV9 with TRBJ2-2; maybe TRBD1 (6 bases). The V end was cut by 4 bases, the J end by 5 bases, with 12 bases between. Germline CDR1 SGDLS, CDR2 YYNGEE. The CDR3 is made up of 14 amino acids. The DNA for the CDR3 is TGTGCCAGCAGCCCGGGGACAATTACCGGGGAGCTGTTTTTT. Its translation: CASSPGTITGELFF. Full variable domain (rest looked up from reference TRBV9 and TRBJ2-2): DSGVTQTPKHLITATGQRVTLRCSPRSGDLSVYWYQQSLDQGLQFLIQYYNGEERAKGNILERFSAQQFPDLHSELNLSSLELGDSALYFCASSPGTITGELFFGEGSRLTVL.

The rearrangement joins TRBV11-2 to TRBJ1-2; D perhaps matches TRBD1 (6 bases). The CDR3 has 15 residues. Germline V gene lookup returns CDR1 SGHAT and CDR2 FQNNGV. Trimming stripped 1 base from V and 4 bases from J, with 13 bases between. The CDR3 reads CASSLGAGVFYGYTF. The CDR3 DNA sequence: TGTGCCAGCAGCTTAGGGGCAGGGGTATTCTATGGCTACACCTTC.

V gene TRBV28 combines with J gene TRBJ2-5; D call uncertain. The CDR3 runs 17 residues. V gave up 3 bases and J gave up 3 bases, with 20 bases separating them. From germline, CDR1 is MDHEN and CDR2 SYDVKM. The CDR3 sequence: CASSLRPSRDTKETQYF. For the CDR3, the DNA is TGTGCCAGCAGTTTGCGTCCCTCTCGTGACACGAAAGAGACCCAGTACTTC.

This clone showed up just a few times. This sequence joins TRBV5-8 and TRBJ1-4; 9 positions agree with TRBD1. Germline V lookup: CDR1 SGHTS, CDR2 YDEGEE. The CDR3 covers 16 residues. The ends lost 1 base at V and 0 bases at J; junction bases unmatched: 1. This chain's CDR3 is CASSLTGGATNEKLFF. CDR3 nucleotides: TGTGCCAGCAGCTTGACAGGGGGCGCAACTAATGAAAAACTGTTTTTT.

The chain couples TRBV30 to TRBJ2-7, with a weak D call TRBD1 (5 bases). Germline V CDR1 and CDR2: GTSNPN, SVGIG (reference sequence). CDR3 length equals 14 residues. V was pared by 0 bases and J by 4 bases, with 13 bases between. The CDR3 loop is CAWSVLGAAYEQYF. The CDR3 DNA follows: TGTGCCTGGAGTGTCTTAGGGGCTGCTTACGAGCAGTACTTC.

This clone is a singleton in its sample. The rearrangement uses TRBV7-9 and TRBJ1-1; TRBD1 might be the D (5 bases). CDR1 and CDR2 (germline): SEHNR, FQNEAQ (reference sequence). The CDR3 is 16 amino acids. The ends were cut back, 0 bases at V and 2 bases at J, with 13 bases in the middle. The CDR3 coding sequence is TGTGCCAGCAGCTTAGCGGTTCAGGGAGGAAACACTGAAGCTTTCTTT. Its protein product is CASSLAVQGGNTEAFF.

The gene calls are TRBV2 and TRBJ2-7, with D possibly TRBD1 on 6 matching bases. This CDR3 has 13 amino acids. The V end lost 9 bases, the J end lost 0 bases, and 12 bases lay between the germline ends. The V gene's germline CDR1 is SNHLY and CDR2 FYNNEI. Written as DNA, the CDR3 is TGTGCCAGTGCAACAGGGCTCTCCTACGAGCAGTACTTC. Amino acids: CASATGLSYEQYF. Drawing the rest from reference TRBV2 and TRBJ2-7, the complete variable domain is EPEVTQTPSHQVTQMGQEVILRCVPISNHLYFYWYRQILGQKVEFLVSFYNNEISEKSEIFDDQFSVERPDGSNFTLKIRSTKLEDSAMYFCASATGLSYEQYFGPGTRLTVT.

Notes on this clone: The junction departs from the called germline gene at one end, perhaps through a read error. The V gene is TRBV4-2, the J gene TRBJ2-7, with 11 bases identical to TRBD2. Germline loops: CDR1 LGHNA, CDR2 YNFKEQ. The length of the CDR3 is 17 residues. This chain's CDR3 is CASSQDTRLAGSYEQYF. The DNA for the CDR3 is TGTGCCAGCAGCCAAGATACGCGACTAGCGGGATCCTATGAGCAGTACTTC.

This chain connects TRBV7-9 to TRBJ1-6; no reliable D call. V was pared by 1 base and J by 6 bases, with 13 bases between. Germline V gene data show CDR1 as SEHNR and CDR2 as FQNEAQ (reference sequence). The CDR3 spans 16 residues. The CDR3 protein is CASSLVIVGSNSPLHF. The CDR3 DNA follows: TGTGCCAGCAGCTTAGTGATCGTGGGCAGTAATTCACCCCTCCACTTT.

The chain couples TRBV19 to TRBJ2-5; the D is unclear. The last part of the DNA fits TRBJ2-7 better; the J call may be wrong. CDR3 length: 15 residues. CDR1 is LNHDA and CDR2 is SQIVND in the germline V gene (reference sequence). The CDR3 DNA reads as TGTGCCAGTAGCAAGGGTGGCAGCTCCGACTACGAGCAGTACTTC. Residues: CASSKGGSSDYEQYF.

The chain couples TRBV6-1 to TRBJ2-7; possible D gene TRBD1, 6 bases. CDR1 and CDR2 from the germline V gene are MNHNS and SASEGT. This CDR3 comprises 14 residues. V lost 6 bases and J 4 bases, leaving 16 bases between the germline ends. CDR3 coding DNA: TGTGCCAGCAGCTCCTCTGACACAGGGTACGAGCAGTACTTC. Its translation is CASSSSDTGYEQYF.

This clone occurred once. The chain links TRBV5-8 to TRBJ2-7; 7 bases match TRBD2. The germline V gene has CDR1 SGHTS and CDR2 YDEGEE. J gave up 6 bases and V 3 bases, and 9 bases lay outside the gene matches. The CDR3 totals 14 residues. The CDR3 loop reads CASSWGGGPGEQYF. For the CDR3, the DNA is TGTGCCAGCAGCTGGGGGGGAGGGCCGGGCGAGCAGTACTTC.

The rearrangement uses TRBV5-6 and TRBJ2-7, with a possible D match to TRBD1 (8 bases). V was cut by 4 bases and J by 5 bases, with 25 bases left in between. CDR3 length: 17 amino acids. Germline lookup yields CDR1 SGHDT and CDR2 YYEEEE. The CDR3 region has the DNA TGTGCCAGCAGCCCCCATGGGCGGGGGACAGGTCGTGACGAGCAGTACTTC. The encoded protein is CASSPHGRGTGRDEQYF.

The chain uses TRBV21-1 and TRBJ1-3; the table's D call, TRBD1, has no DNA check behind it. TRBV21-1 is given as a pseudogene. This CDR3 is 16 amino acids long. The CDR3 is CASSKAGDITGNTIYF. Here the CDR3 DNA reads TGTGCCAGCAGCAAAGCTGGGGACATCACTGGAAACACCATATATTTT.

J is TRBJ2-3 and V is TRBV7-2; D is perhaps TRBD1 (6 bases). CDR1 and CDR2 (germline): SGHTA, FQGNSA. The CDR3 runs to 14 residues. The germline V and J ends were trimmed by 5 bases and 2 bases, with 11 bases remaining between them. The DNA of the CDR3 is TGTGCCAGCAGCCTCGGACAGAACACAGATACGCAGTATTTT. It specifies CASSLGQNTDTQYF.

The V and J genes are TRBV9 and TRBJ2-1, with 11 bases aligning to TRBD2. The CDR3 has 16 residues. Unmatched junction bases numbered 11, after V lost 4 bases and J lost 8 bases. Germline CDR1 reads SGDLS; CDR2 reads YYNGEE. The DNA of the CDR3 is TGTGCCAGCAGCCCGCCCACTAGCGGGAGAATCGATGAGCAGTTCTTC. As protein: CASSPPTSGRIDEQFF.